These 13 T cell receptor beta chains were sequenced from one sample in a study of blood T cell repertoires in COVID-19. Libraries were prepared by immunoSEQ multiplex PCR; TCRdb keeps only in-frame clonotypes and omits some of them. The repertoire holds under 300,000 clones, with roughly 89% as singletons. Sequencing was carried out using peripheral blood. Source of these receptors: a middle-aged woman who had recovered from COVID-19.

This clone has only one observation. The rearrangement uses TRBV28 and TRBJ2-6; weak D call: TRBD1 (5 bases). The CDR3 consists of 15 residues. Germline loops: CDR1 MDHEN, CDR2 SYDVKM. V was pared by 5 bases and J by 4 bases, with 12 bases between. CDR3 nucleotides: TGTGCCAGCAGTCGTTCAGGGTTAGGGGCCAACGTCCTGACTTTC. Protein: CASSRSGLGANVLTF. Filled out from reference TRBV28 and TRBJ2-6, the complete variable domain reads DVKVTQSSRYLVKRTGEKVFLECVQDMDHENMFWYRQDPGLGLRLIYFSYDVKMKEKGDIPEGYSVSREKKERFSLILESASTNQTSMYLCASSRSGLGANVLTFGAGSRLTVL.

The V gene is TRBV28, the J gene TRBJ2-5; the D gene is possibly TRBD2 (6 bases). The V end was cut by 5 bases, the J end by 5 bases, with 12 bases between. CDR3 length: 13 amino acids. CDR1 and CDR2 (germline): MDHEN, SYDVKM. CDR3 in amino acids: CASSLEGRETQYF. As DNA, the CDR3 is TGTGCCAGCAGTCTCGAGGGGAGGGAGACCCAGTACTTC.

CDR3 protein: CAWSLSNYGYTF. The DNA of the CDR3 is TGTGCCTGGAGTCTGAGCAACTATGGCTACACCTTC. This sequence joins TRBV30 and TRBJ1-2; D call uncertain. The CDR3 covers 12 residues. Germline lookup yields CDR1 GTSNPN and CDR2 SVGIG (reference sequence). Trimming stripped 2 bases from V and 2 bases from J, with 6 bases between.

This clone was detected a few times. This chain joins TRBV6-5 and TRBJ2-1; TRBD1 aligns across 7 bases. The V gene's germline CDR1 is MNHEY and CDR2 SVGAGI. V lost 6 bases, J lost 4 bases, and 9 bases stayed unmatched. The CDR3 is 15 amino acids. In nucleotides, the CDR3 is TGTGCCAGCAGAAGGACAGGAGAGCCGTACAATGAGCAGTTCTTC. Protein: CASRRTGEPYNEQFF.

V and J are TRBV5-4 and TRBJ1-1; TRBD1 is a possible D gene (5 bases). Germline V gives CDR1 SGHNT, CDR2 YYREEE (reference sequence). With 4 bases removed from V and 1 base from J, the gap between germline ends came to 14 bases. CDR3 length: 15 amino acids. In nucleotides, the CDR3 is TGTGCCAGCAGCCCAATGACAGAGAGGAACACTGAAGCTTTCTTT. This sequence encodes CASSPMTERNTEAFF.

The CDR3 sequence is CASSRQVATYGYTF. CDR3 nucleotide sequence: TGTGCCAGCAGCCGACAGGTGGCGACCTATGGCTACACCTTC. The genes are TRBV2 and TRBJ1-2, with a weak D call TRBD1 (6 bases). With 6 bases removed from V and 4 bases from J, the gap between germline ends came to 15 bases. CDR3 size: 14 residues. Germline-derived CDR1 and CDR2 are SNHLY and FYNNEI.

V gene TRBV6-5 combines with J gene TRBJ2-3, with D hard to call. The ends were cut back, 7 bases at V and 2 bases at J, with 7 bases in the middle. Germline V gives CDR1 MNHEY, CDR2 SVGAGI. The CDR3 is made up of 12 amino acids. The CDR3 sequence: CASTVSTDTQYF. As DNA, the CDR3 is TGTGCCAGCACTGTCTCCACAGATACGCAGTATTTT.

The CDR3 nucleotides read TGTGCCAGCAGCCCTGGGGAGGGGCGGACCTATGGCTACACCTTC. It translates to CASSPGEGRTYGYTF. The chain carries TRBV5-6 and TRBJ1-2; D is perhaps TRBD1 (5 bases). In germline, CDR1 is SGHDT, CDR2 YYEEEE. Trimming took 4 bases from V and 4 from J, leaving 17 bases between them. The CDR3 covers 15 residues.

The gene calls are TRBV7-9 and TRBJ1-5; possibly TRBD1 for D (5 bases). The CDR3 loop spans 16 amino acids. Germline-derived CDR1 and CDR2 are SEHNR and FQNEAQ (reference sequence). V lost 4 bases and J 7 bases, leaving 20 bases between the germline ends. The DNA for the CDR3 is TGTGCCAGCAGCTCCCAGGTGGGAGGGGAAAGCCAGCCCCAGCATTTT. Translation: CASSSQVGGESQPQHF.

A word on this clone: Other nucleotide sequences from this sample produce the same CDR3. The gene calls are TRBV3-1 (or the pseudogene TRBV3-2) and TRBJ1-2; 9 bases line up with TRBD1. Looked up from germline, CDR1 is LGHDT and CDR2 is YNNKEL (reference sequence). The V and J ends lost 3 bases and 4 bases, in that order; junction bases with no gene match: 3. CDR3 length: 14 residues. The CDR3 here is CASSQGQGGYGYTF. The CDR3 nucleotides are TGTGCCAGCAGCCAGGGACAGGGAGGCTATGGCTACACCTTC.

The CDR3 nucleotides are TGTGCCAGCAGTTTTCCGTACTCTGGCTACACCTTC. This gives the protein CASSFPYSGYTF. The rearrangement uses TRBV28 and TRBJ1-2; D gene ambiguous. Trimming took off 3 bases at V and 7 bases at J, with 9 bases between the two ends. The germline CDR1 and CDR2 sequences are MDHEN and SYDVKM. This CDR3 has 12 residues.

The chain employs TRBV4-1 and TRBJ2-1, with 7 nucleotides matching TRBD1. The junction had 7 bases not matched to a gene; V was cut back by 1 base and J by 4 bases. The CDR3 runs to 16 residues. Germline CDR1 reads MGHRA; CDR2 reads YSYEKL. In DNA form, the CDR3 reads TGCGCCAGCAGCCAAGTAACAGGGGTTCCGTACAATGAGCAGTTCTTC. Protein sequence: CASSQVTGVPYNEQFF.

The chain uses TRBV3-1 (or the pseudogene TRBV3-2) and TRBJ1-1; tentatively, D is TRBD1 (5 bases). Germline V gives CDR1 LGHDT, CDR2 YNNKEL (reference sequence). CDR3 length: 14 amino acids. Trimming pared 1 base from V and 4 bases from J, leaving 10 bases between. The CDR3 is CASSQGGGGTEAFF. The CDR3 DNA follows: TGTGCCAGCAGCCAAGGGGGCGGCGGCACTGAAGCTTTCTTT.